The entry that follows covers one T cell receptor beta chain sequence. Its antigen is not identified. TCRdb's copy holds only in-frame clones and misses some; the assay was immunoSEQ multiplex PCR. This table holds roughly 190,000 clones, roughly 88% found once. The CDR3 has 11 residues. The V gene's germline CDR1 is SGHTA and CDR2 FQGNSA. Trimming removed 3 bases from V and 5 bases from J, with 2 bases in between. The data are from a study of T cell responses to AZD1222 COVID-19 vaccine. Study results and limitations: Seropositive status at baseline applied to only six AZD1222 recipients.

The V and J genes are TRBV7-2 and TRBJ2-1, with D hard to call. The receptor's source is an adult in good health. The input for sequencing was peripheral blood, taken on day 0 of AZD1222 vaccination. CDR3 amino acids: CASSFNNEQFF. The CDR3 DNA reads as TGTGCCAGCAGCTTTAACAATGAGCAGTTCTTC. Complete variable domain (other parts from reference TRBV7-2 and TRBJ2-1): GAGVSQSPSNKVTEKGKDVELRCDPISGHTALYWYRQSLGQGLEFLIYFQGNSAPDKSGLPSDRFSAERTGGSVSTLTIQRTQQEDSAVYLCASSFNNEQFFGPGTRLTVL.